The 20 T cell receptor beta chains given below trace back to one sample, sequenced in a study of Graves' ophthalmopathy and Graves' hyperthyroidism. RNA transcripts were the template, and TCR beta CDR3 regions were amplified from them. After a first-round RT-PCR with HTBI primers, a second-round multiplex PCR was run. TCRdb analysed the multiplex PCR reads with MiXCR anew, one entry per CDR3 protein. The profile shows 350,000 to 450,000 distinct CDR3 sequences, around a fifth of them singletons. The sequenced sample consisted of peripheral blood. Receptors were obtained from a woman between 18 and 30 years old with stable Graves' hyperthyroidism.

The chain employs TRBV11-2 and TRBJ2-4; TRBD2 is a possible D gene (6 bases). The CDR3 sequence is 21 residues long. Germline CDR1 reads SGHAT; CDR2 reads FQNNGV. The ends were cut back, 0 bases at V and 0 bases at J, with 24 bases in the middle. CDR3 nucleotides: TGTGCCAGCAGCTTAGATATCGCAGCGACTAGGACCTTTGAAGCCAAAAACATTCAGTACTTC. It encodes CASSLDIAATRTFEAKNIQYF.

This clonotype was detected only a few times. The chain recombines TRBV7-9 with TRBJ1-1; D remains unclear. Germline CDR1 reads SEHNR; CDR2 reads FQNEAQ (reference sequence). This CDR3 has 14 residues. V was shortened by 2 bases and J by 4 bases, with 11 bases between the two germline ends. This CDR3 is CASSLTGVITEAFF. Here the CDR3 DNA reads TGTGCCAGCAGCTTAACGGGTGTAATCACTGAAGCTTTCTTT.

Ten or more counts support this clonotype. This chain links TRBV5-1 with TRBJ2-7; no clear D gene. CDR3 length: 13 residues. Trimming shortened V by 0 bases and J by 3 bases, and 7 bases separated the two germline ends. Germline loops: CDR1 SGHRS, CDR2 YFSETQ. This CDR3 is CASSLGGFYEQYF. CDR3 coding DNA: TGCGCCAGCAGCTTGGGGGGATTCTACGAGCAGTACTTC.

This clonotype was detected ten times or more. The CDR3 DNA is TGTGCCAGCAGCGTAGGTGGGACACCGGGAAACACCATATATTTT. It codes for CASSVGGTPGNTIYF. The chain links TRBV9 to TRBJ1-3, with a possible D match to TRBD1 (6 bases). The CDR3 is 15 amino acids. Trimming left V 0 bases short and J 4 bases short, with 11 bases between. Per the germline V gene, CDR1 is SGDLS and CDR2 is YYNGEE.

This clonotype has just one count. The chain links TRBV6-5 to TRBJ1-5; D is possibly TRBD1 (5 bases). Between the trimmed V and J ends, which lost 4 bases and 0 bases, there was a span of 13 bases. The CDR3 contains 16 residues. Germline assignment: CDR1 MNHEY and CDR2 SVGAGI. CDR3: CASSLGDRNSNQPQHF. DNA of the CDR3: TGTGCCAGCAGTTTAGGTGACAGAAATAGCAATCAGCCCCAGCATTTT.

This clonotype was seen ten or more times. This chain joins TRBV5-4 and TRBJ2-4; D assignment may be TRBD1 or TRBD2 (5 bases each). The V end lost 3 bases, the J end lost 6 bases, and 19 bases lay between the germline ends. Germline assignment: CDR1 SGHNT and CDR2 YYREEE (reference sequence). CDR3 length: 16 amino acids. The CDR3 loop reads CASSSLGTITGNIQYF. Written as DNA, the CDR3 is TGTGCCAGCAGCTCGCTCGGGACCATCACCGGAAACATTCAGTACTTC.

Worth noting for this clonotype: A read error may account for a junction end that differs from germline. V and J are TRBV6-1 and TRBJ1-3; no firm D call. Per the germline V gene, CDR1 is MNHNS and CDR2 is SASEGT. The CDR3 has 16 amino acids. The CDR3 DNA reads as TGTGCCAGCAGTGAAGCGCCAAGGGTCTCTGGAAACACCCTATATTTT. The encoded protein is CASSEAPRVSGNTLYF.

This clonotype has a handful of counts. The chain couples TRBV3-1 to TRBJ1-1; 9 bases are a match to TRBD1. V dropped 4 bases and J dropped 3; count of bases not matched to a gene: 9. CDR3 length equals 16 residues. Looked up from germline, CDR1 is LGHDT and CDR2 is YNNKEL (reference sequence). CDR3 sequence (DNA): TGTGCCAGCAGCCCACACAGGGGGCGCGCAGACACTGAAGCTTTCTTT. Protein product: CASSPHRGRADTEAFF.

CDR3 sequence: CASSLIFGTEAFF. CDR3 coding DNA: TGTGCCAGCAGTTTAATTTTTGGGACTGAAGCTTTCTTT. The chain links TRBV27 to TRBJ1-1; D is uncertain. The CDR3 is 13 residues long. The V end was cut by 2 bases, the J end by 5 bases, with 9 bases between. Germline lookup yields CDR1 MNHEY and CDR2 SMNVEV (reference sequence).

Only one count was recorded for this clonotype. This chain links TRBV2 with TRBJ2-2; D could derive from TRBD1 or TRBD2 (5 bases each). Germline-derived CDR1 and CDR2 are SNHLY and FYNNEI. The CDR3 spans 14 residues. V lost 9 bases and J 5 bases, leaving 16 bases between the germline ends. The chain's CDR3 is CARDRGRTTGELFF. DNA for the CDR3: TGTGCCAGGGATCGGGGCCGGACGACCGGGGAGCTGTTTTTT. The complete variable domain, with remaining parts taken from reference TRBV2 and TRBJ2-2, reads EPEVTQTPSHQVTQMGQEVILRCVPISNHLYFYWYRQILGQKVEFLVSFYNNEISEKSEIFDDQFSVERPDGSNFTLKIRSTKLEDSAMYFCARDRGRTTGELFFGEGSRLTVL.

The rearrangement links TRBV18 to TRBJ1-1, with 7 nucleotides matching TRBD1. The ends lost 6 bases at V and 7 bases at J; junction bases unmatched: 5. Germline loops: CDR1 KGHSH, CDR2 LQKENI. CDR3 size: 12 residues. CDR3 in amino acids: CASSLRGIEAFF. CDR3 sequence (DNA): TGTGCCAGCTCCCTCAGGGGGATTGAAGCTTTCTTT.

This clonotype was detected many times. This sequence joins TRBV3-1 and TRBJ1-1; D call uncertain. Germline CDR1 is LGHDT and CDR2 is YNNKEL (reference sequence). This CDR3 has 15 amino acids. The V end was cut by 1 base, the J end by 3 bases, with 12 bases between. The CDR3 nucleotides are TGTGCCAGCAGCCAAGTTGTTAAGGGTTACACTGAAGCTTTCTTT. It encodes CASSQVVKGYTEAFF. The whole variable domain, remainder taken from reference TRBV3-1 and TRBJ1-1, is DTAVSQTPKYLVTQMGNDKSIKCEQNLGHDTMYWYKQDSKKFLKIMFSYNNKELIINETVPNRFSPKSPDKAHLNLHINSLELGDSAVYFCASSQVVKGYTEAFFGQGTRLTVV.

The table lists this clonotype with a few counts. The chain has TRBV6-4 and TRBJ2-2, with 9 nucleotides matching TRBD2. This CDR3 contains 16 residues. V was clipped by 4 bases and J by 0 bases; unmatched bases: 3. Germline CDR1 reads MRHNA; CDR2 reads SNTAGT. DNA for the CDR3: TGTGCCAGCAGTGTTAGCGGGAGCCCGAACACCGGGGAGCTGTTTTTT. Amino acids: CASSVSGSPNTGELFF.

This clonotype was recorded at least ten times. V usage is TRBV12-3 or TRBV12-4 and J usage is TRBJ2-7; D is perhaps TRBD1 or TRBD2 (5 bases each). Trimming removed 1 base from V and 7 bases from J, with 8 bases in between. This CDR3 spans 12 amino acids. The CDR3 DNA follows: TGTGCCAGCAGTTTAGTGGGACGGGAGCAGTACTTC. Translating gives CASSLVGREQYF.

Many counts were recorded for this clonotype. The J gene is TRBJ2-7, the V gene TRBV18; 10 bases are shared with TRBD2. Trimming took 0 bases from V and 2 from J; bases not matched to a gene: 4. The CDR3 loop spans 16 amino acids. From germline, CDR1 is KGHSH and CDR2 LQKENI. CDR3: CASSPPGSGRTYEQYF. The CDR3 DNA is TGTGCCAGCTCACCACCGGGTAGCGGGAGGACCTACGAGCAGTACTTC.

As regards this clonotype: The junction departs from germline at one end; a sequencing error may be responsible. The chain uses TRBV5-6 and TRBJ2-2, with D possibly being TRBD2 (5 bases). This CDR3 is built from 14 residues. Germline-derived CDR1 and CDR2 are SGHDT and YYEEEE. The CDR3 loop is CASSFGVNTGKLFF. CDR3 in DNA: TGTGCCAGCAGCTTCGGGGTGAACACCGGGAAGCTGTTTTTT.

This clonotype was found once. The J gene is TRBJ1-3, the V gene TRBV28; D unclear. The CDR3 contains 15 residues. The V gene's germline CDR1 is MDHEN and CDR2 SYDVKM. The ends were cut back, 5 bases at V and 3 bases at J, with 14 bases in the middle. The CDR3 sequence is CASSTWRAGGNTIYF. The CDR3, as DNA: TGTGCCAGCAGTACCTGGAGGGCGGGTGGAAACACCATATATTTT.

The chain joins TRBV28 to TRBJ2-7; 12 bases are a match to TRBD2. The trim removed 7 bases at V and 6 bases at J, leaving 16 bases unmatched. CDR1 is MDHEN and CDR2 is SYDVKM in the germline V gene. This CDR3 spans 17 amino acids. CDR3 DNA: TGTGCCAGCACCTACAGTTTGCTAGCGGGAGGGCCAAGCGAGCAGTACTTC. It specifies CASTYSLLAGGPSEQYF.

The chain employs TRBV2 and TRBJ1-2, with 7 bases lining up with TRBD1. V gave up 6 bases and J gave up 6 bases; unmatched junction bases: 10. The CDR3 is 14 residues long. Germline V gives CDR1 SNHLY, CDR2 FYNNEI. CDR3 residues: CASRRDSLGNGYTF. CDR3 nucleotide sequence: TGTGCCAGCAGGAGGGACAGTCTGGGAAATGGCTACACCTTC.

This clonotype was observed a handful of times. The V and J genes are TRBV4-1 and TRBJ2-7; a possible D gene is TRBD1 (6 bases). The CDR3 consists of 14 residues. In germline, CDR1 is MGHRA, CDR2 YSYEKL. V shed 1 base and J shed 2 bases, with 9 bases lying between them. CDR3 sequence reads: CASSQVSGAYEQYF. The CDR3 DNA is TGCGCCAGCAGCCAAGTCTCAGGGGCCTACGAGCAGTACTTC.